This TCR beta chain was identified during a study of blood T cell repertoires in COVID-19. This clone has only a few counts. Other DNA sequences from this sample encode an identical CDR3 as well. Profiling relied on immunoSEQ multiplex PCR, and the TCRdb table lists in-frame clones only, not all of them. Among about 300,000 clones listed, roughly 89% were seen once. This receptor was identified in a woman aged 45-60 years who had been exposed to COVID-19. Sequences were obtained from PBMCs or T cells enriched from blood (not recorded which).

As DNA, the CDR3 is TGTGCCAGCAGTCTTCGACTGAGCTCCTACGAGCAGTACTTC. The encoded protein is CASSLRLSSYEQYF. The V call is TRBV28, the J call TRBJ2-7; D gene uncertain. V lost 5 bases to trimming and J lost 0 bases, with 11 bases between them. This CDR3 has 14 amino acids. Germline V gene sequence: CDR1 MDHEN, CDR2 SYDVKM.